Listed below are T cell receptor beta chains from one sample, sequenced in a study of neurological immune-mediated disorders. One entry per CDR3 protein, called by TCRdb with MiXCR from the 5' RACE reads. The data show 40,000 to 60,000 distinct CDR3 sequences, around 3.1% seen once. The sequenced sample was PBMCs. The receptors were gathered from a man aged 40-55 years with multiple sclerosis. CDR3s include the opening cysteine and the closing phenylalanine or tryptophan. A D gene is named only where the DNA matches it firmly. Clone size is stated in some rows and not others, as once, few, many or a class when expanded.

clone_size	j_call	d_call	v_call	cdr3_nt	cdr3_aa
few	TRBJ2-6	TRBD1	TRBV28	TGTGCCAGCAGTCTTTGGGACAGGGGAAGGTCCGGGGCCAACGTCCTGACTTTC	CASSLWDRGRSGANVLTF
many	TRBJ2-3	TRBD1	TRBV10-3	TGTGCCATCAGTGATGGGACAGCCCCAGATACGCAGTATTTT	CAISDGTAPDTQYF
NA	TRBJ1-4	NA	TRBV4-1	TGTGCCAGCATCCAAGAACTGAACAGCCGAAAACTGTTTTTT	CASIQELNSRKLFF
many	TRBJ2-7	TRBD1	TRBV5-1	TGCGCCAGCAGCTCCTTTCCGCGAGGGGGCTCTTACGAGCAGTACTTC	CASSSFPRGGSYEQYF
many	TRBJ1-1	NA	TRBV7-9	TGTGCCAGCAGCTCTTCTTCTGGAACTGAAGCTTTCTTT	CASSSSSGTEAFF
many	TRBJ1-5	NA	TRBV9	TGTGCCAGCAGCGTCGGAGGAGTAGATCAGCCCCAGCATTTT	CASSVGGVDQPQHF
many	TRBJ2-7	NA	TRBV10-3	TGTGCCATCAGTGAGGACGGGGCCTACGAGCAGTACTTC	CAISEDGAYEQYF
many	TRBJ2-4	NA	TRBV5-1	TGCGCCAGCAGAGGGAGAGAAAACATTCAGTACTTC	CASRGRENIQYF
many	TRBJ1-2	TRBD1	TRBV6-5	TGTGCCAGCAGTTACCAGGGGGCAGGGTTGAGTGGCTACACCTTC	CASSYQGAGLSGYTF
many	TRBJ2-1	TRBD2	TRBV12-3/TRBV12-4	TGTGCCAGCAGTACCGGGACTATGGCCTACAATGAGCAGTTCTTC	CASSTGTMAYNEQFF
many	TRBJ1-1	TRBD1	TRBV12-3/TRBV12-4	TGTGCCAGCAGTCCGGGACAGGGGGCTGTGGCTTTCTTT	CASSPGQGAVAFF